This record concerns one T cell receptor (beta chain) sequence. Its antigen is not yet known. The record has no base qualities; no much larger clone is one base away. The cohort comprised some 680 healthy bone marrow donors. At the time of sampling, every cohort member was nominally healthy, though immune exposures that went unrecorded were likely present. The donor tested CMV seronegative, placing the donor among the roughly 350 seronegative members of the cohort. Each donor provided a peripheral blood sample, and peripheral blood mononuclear cells were used for TCR beta sequencing. The Qiagen DNeasy Blood Extraction Kit was used to extract genomic DNA from the blood cell samples. The data originate from a study of cytomegalovirus exposure and HLA in healthy donors (dated 2017 in TCRdb). With regard to the full study: According to an earlier analysis of a few hundred of the donors, some 180 million T cells yielded 90 million to 130 million unique TCR beta sequences and 276 Gb of sequence data. In addition to the first cohort of approximately 670 subjects, a separate validation cohort of 130 or so different subjects was used. About 5 DR-DQ haplotypes were handled as single units for association and clustering, since linkage in the cohort was strong. The later analysis used no new phenotypic data to find candidate immune exposures, relying instead on TCR beta sequences and their occurrence across donors. Among 300 to 450 genotyped donors of the cohort, an average of approximately 250,000 unique TCR beta nucleotide sequences were sequenced per donor, roughly 20% of them non-productive. A later analysis re-analyzed previously published TCR beta repertoires from approximately 700 donors and added high-resolution HLA genotyping to study TCR occurrence patterns. A later genetic analysis took genome-wide SNP genotypes for about 55% of the 666 donors and used that subset as a discovery cohort. An earlier analysis of roughly 600 of the donors used high-throughput TCR beta sequencing to judge whether each TCR beta V gene segment behaved as functional or pseudogenic. Class I and class II HLA loci were covered by the typing at four-digit resolution. Of the roughly 400 genotyped donors, 81% fell in the genetic ancestry cluster associated with self-reported Caucasian donors. Donor age, sex, ethnicity and CMV serostatus were compiled alongside the repertoire data. Typing coverage varied by locus: roughly 620-630 donors for A, B, C, DRB1 and DQB1; roughly 520 for DQA1; about 570 for DPA1; roughly 450 for DPB1. Every discovery cohort repertoire had been produced on one sequencing platform. The T cell repertoires of 670 or so subjects were profiled by immunosequencing and related to cytomegalovirus serostatus. Around 320 gigabases of sequencing data and approximately 80 million unique TCR sequences were included in an early release covering 500 to 750 HLA-typed donors. To predict cytomegalovirus infection status, the study combined high-throughput TCR immunosequencing, statistical association of individual TCRs with disease status, and machine learning. The study aimed to test whether signatures of past pathogen exposure could be identified by cataloging public T cell receptors. The paper as a whole reports these results and caveats: According to a later analysis, parvovirus B19, influenza, CMV and Epstein-Barr virus appeared linked to several top co-occurrence clusters. Compared with the approximately 600-donor mean, donors in an Asian-associated ancestry cluster had fewer N-insertions in productive TCRs, according to a later genetic analysis. V-gene and J-gene trimming of TCR beta chains was associated with a missense DCLRE1C variant in a later genetic analysis, and the association was replicated in an independent cohort. A cluster of highly shared sequence variants was judged likely to represent a technical artifact of the sequencing pipeline. A later analysis found that HLA-associated TCR beta chains were more clonally expanded and had lower generation probabilities than equally common non-associated chains. A further reported finding was that TCR beta sequences accurately predicted the HLA-A and HLA-B alleles for most subjects in the first cohort. The 87-base-pair reads could not distinguish some IMGT-functional V segments, including TRBV6-2 and TRBV6-3, so those segments were excluded. Immune exposure information for the cohort was limited to CMV serostatus. Most TCR sequences were seen in very few donors, while some public TCRs were found in many individuals. An earlier analysis of approximately 600 of the donors showed that most TCR beta V segments appeared in productive rearrangements either about 87% or about 30% of the time, which broadly matched IMGT annotations. Linkage disequilibrium might explain the correlated functional status among segregating V segments, but an unknown experimental factor could not be ruled out. Only TCR beta chains were sequenced in this cohort, and the absence of alpha or paired-chain data limited detectable features. According to a later analysis, most CMV-associated TCR beta chains appeared to be HLA-restricted, and the HLA associations seemed to be driven largely by CMV exposure. Because HLA typing was missing for some donors at each locus, association tests included only the typed subset. The classifier was reported to diagnose cytomegalovirus status with high specificity and sensitivity in both the original and validation cohorts. A few of the identified cytomegalovirus-associated TCR beta chains were confirmed in vitro to be specific for cytomegalovirus antigens. Roughly uniform sequencing depth across donors was assumed in presence/absence analyses, although this assumption may not hold. In the study, 150 to 200 TCR beta chains were listed as associated with cytomegalovirus. The authors suggested that the approach could potentially be extended to other disease states and immunological phenotypes. Assigning TCR associations to individual alleles was difficult when HLA alleles, especially DR and DQ, strongly co-occurred. In a later analysis, over 15,000 TCR beta sequences were associated with specific HLA alleles at a false discovery rate of 0.05. Because counts were too low, 15 or so rarely observed V segments, including chromosome 9 orphons, were excluded from the earlier analysis of around 590 of the donors. In a later analysis, TCR association rates were found to vary across HLA loci, with the most associated TCRs seen for DRB1 alleles and the fewest for HLA-C alleles.

Library creation used the immunoSEQ multiplex PCR assay. The multiplex PCR relied on a mix of 60 forward primers for TCR Vbeta segments and 13 reverse primers for TCR Jbeta segments. A multiplex PCR assay on genomic DNA amplified the CDR3 region of rearranged TCR beta genes. The Illumina HiSeq System was used to sequence the amplified TCR beta libraries as 87-base-pair reads. Per the authors' processing: A later analysis tallied 75 million to 85 million unique TCR beta chains across the 640 or so repertoires, and around 9.9 million of those chains were shared by two or more donors. A nearest-neighbor algorithm error-corrected the raw reads and collapsed the reads into unique sequences, merging closely related sequences to remove PCR and sequencing errors. CDR3 sequences were aligned to IMGT reference sequences to assign V, D and J gene segments. For a sequence to be retained, at least a six-nucleotide match to both a V gene segment and a J gene segment was required. A rearrangement counted as productive if the CDR3 had no stop codons and remained in frame with V and J, and every other rearrangement counted as non-productive. Following IMGT convention, CDR3 was defined as the stretch from the second conserved V-encoded cysteine to the conserved J-encoded phenylalanine. Sequences without an unambiguous match to a single V gene segment were excluded from the earlier analysis of several hundred of the donors. An earlier analysis of 450 to 650 of the donors called V segments functional above 56.7% productive rearrangements and segregating when the between-donor standard deviation exceeded 5%. To diagnose cytomegalovirus status from the catalog of TCR beta chain sequences, a statistical classification framework was built. A later analysis assigned V and J genes by comparing TCR nucleotide sequences with IMGT/GENE-DB human TR gene sequences. The TCRdist pipeline was used in a later analysis to assign CDR3 sequences and most-parsimonious VDJ recombination scenarios. In a later analysis, every TCR beta chain was defined by the combination of its CDR3 amino acid sequence and its V-gene family, and reads without a unique V-gene family were dropped. A later analysis removed several hundred highly shared, low-generation-probability nucleotide sequences to deal with suspected cross-contamination and a sequencing artifact. In a later analysis, a clonal expansion index for each public chain was calculated from normalized within-repertoire ranks of inferred template counts. Generation probabilities in a later analysis came from a VDJ recombination model fitted to out-of-frame rearrangements, and those results were checked against IGoR. In a later analysis, TCR-TCR, TCR-HLA and TCR-CMV co-occurrence was scored with hypergeometric tests, and a repertoire-size bias correction was applied to TCR pairs. To estimate false discovery rates, a later analysis permuted the HLA or CMV assignments 20 times. In a later analysis, co-occurring TCRs were grouped with DBSCAN, and TCRdist sequence similarity was added when clustering was performed within HLA-allele-positive subsets. Repertoires with fewer than 30,000 or more than 120,000 public chains were left out of co-occurrence clustering, as were about five repertoires with anomalous nucleotide sharing. Sourced from immuneACCESS, this table was stored by TCRdb with only in-frame sequences that have V and J called. A share of the clones is absent; for the studies checked, an unresolved V gene accounts for under half, and the remainder has no known explanation. The V and J calls and the clone size are those of that table, but D and trimming were determined from the DNA. In all, the sample holds approximately 120,000 clones, and approximately 76% of those were seen once. The ten largest clonotypes hold approximately 8.4% of the sample.

V is clipped by 5 bases and J by 4 bases, and the sequence between their germline boundaries is 17 bases long. Taken from cysteine to phenylalanine, the CDR3 has 16 residues. CDR3 DNA only is kept here, 48 bases in frame from base 1. The germline V gene (reference sequence) specifies SEHNR as CDR1 and FQNEAQ as CDR2. The receptor was derived from a middle-aged man in good health and CMV-seronegative. Sequenced: PBMCs. In this chain, TRBV7-9 is recombined with TRBJ2-2, with TRBD2 perhaps the D gene, on 6 matching bases. The CDR3 amino acid sequence is: CASSEQAPGSTGELFF. DNA sequence: TGTGCCAGCAGCGAGCAGGCCCCCGGGAGCACCGGGGAGCTGTTTTTT.